These T cell receptor beta chains were read from a single sample in a study of siplizumab effects on memory and regulatory T cells. The protocol was immunoSEQ multiplex PCR, while the TCRdb copy is restricted to in-frame clones and leaves out a portion. The top ten clones hold about 40% of a sample with tens of thousands of clones, 93% of them seen once. Sequences were obtained from CD8+ T cells sorted from blood. All receptors come from a human donor in good health. The CDR3 runs from the conserved cysteine through the conserved F or W. Fields, in order: clone size, J gene, D gene, V gene, CDR3 protein, CDR3 DNA. The D gene is left open where the match is weak. Size is stated for part of the rows, as once, few or many counts, or as a class when the clone is expanded.

clone size: -; J gene: TRBJ2-4; D gene: -; V gene: TRBV27; CDR3 protein: CASSLFAKNIQYF; CDR3 DNA: TGTGCCAGCAGTTTATTTGCCAAAAACATTCAGTACTTC
clone size: -; J gene: TRBJ2-3; D gene: -; V gene: TRBV28; CDR3 protein: CASSFTTRAGVSSTDTQYF; CDR3 DNA: TGTGCCAGCAGTTTTACAACAAGGGCTGGAGTTTCTAGCACAGATACGCAGTATTTT
clone size: once; J gene: TRBJ2-2; D gene: TRBD2; V gene: TRBV19; CDR3 protein: CASSIGRRLASGGTGELFF; CDR3 DNA: TGTGCCAGTAGTATCGGCAGGCGACTAGCCTCAGGAGGAACCGGGGAGCTGTTTTTT
clone size: -; J gene: TRBJ2-1; D gene: -; V gene: TRBV6-1; CDR3 protein: CASSVDWYNEQFF; CDR3 DNA: TGTGCCAGCAGTGTTGACTGGTACAATGAGCAGTTCTTC
clone size: -; J gene: TRBJ2-7; D gene: -; V gene: TRBV7-2; CDR3 protein: CASSLELGSSYEQYF; CDR3 DNA: TGTGCCAGCAGCTTAGAACTGGGGAGCTCCTACGAGCAGTACTTC
clone size: -; J gene: TRBJ2-2; D gene: -; V gene: TRBV27; CDR3 protein: CASSSGGALNTGELFF; CDR3 DNA: TGTGCCAGCAGTTCTGGCGGGGCATTAAACACCGGGGAGCTGTTTTTT
clone size: -; J gene: TRBJ2-7; D gene: TRBD1; V gene: TRBV28; CDR3 protein: CASRQGTYEQYF; CDR3 DNA: TGTGCCAGTAGACAGGGGACCTACGAGCAGTACTTC
clone size: -; J gene: TRBJ2-2; D gene: -; V gene: TRBV25-1; CDR3 protein: CASSEIGSPGELFF; CDR3 DNA: TGTGCCAGCAGTGAGATAGGGTCGCCCGGGGAGCTGTTTTTT
clone size: -; J gene: TRBJ2-7; D gene: -; V gene: TRBV5-1; CDR3 protein: CASSFRDEDAYEQYF; CDR3 DNA: TGCGCCAGCAGCTTCCGGGACGAGGACGCCTACGAGCAGTACTTC
clone size: -; J gene: TRBJ1-5; D gene: TRBD1; V gene: TRBV9; CDR3 protein: CASSRQGGNQPQHF; CDR3 DNA: TGTGCCAGCAGCCGACAGGGTGGCAATCAGCCCCAGCATTTT
clone size: -; J gene: TRBJ2-1; D gene: -; V gene: TRBV19; CDR3 protein: CASSKGIHNEQFF; CDR3 DNA: TGTGCCAGTAGTAAAGGGATTCACAATGAGCAGTTCTTC
clone size: -; J gene: TRBJ2-2; D gene: -; V gene: TRBV4-3; CDR3 protein: CASSQDHGPGNTGELFF; CDR3 DNA: TGCGCCAGCAGCCAAGATCACGGGCCGGGGAACACCGGGGAGCTGTTTTTT
clone size: -; J gene: TRBJ1-4; D gene: -; V gene: TRBV9; CDR3 protein: CASSFTEGKGNEKLFF; CDR3 DNA: TGTGCCAGCAGCTTCACCGAGGGGAAGGGGAATGAAAAACTGTTTTTT
clone size: once; J gene: TRBJ1-2; D gene: -; V gene: TRBV18; CDR3 protein: CASSPTHKDGYGYTF; CDR3 DNA: TGTGCCAGCTCACCTACTCACAAGGATGGCTATGGCTACACCTTC
clone size: -; J gene: TRBJ2-7; D gene: TRBD2; V gene: TRBV27; CDR3 protein: CASSWAPGEGHEQYF; CDR3 DNA: TGTGCCAGCAGTTGGGCCCCGGGGGAGGGTCACGAGCAGTACTTC
clone size: -; J gene: TRBJ2-3; D gene: TRBD2; V gene: TRBV10-3; CDR3 protein: CAISPGTSGDGYTDTQYF; CDR3 DNA: TGTGCCATCAGTCCGGGGACTAGCGGAGATGGGTACACAGATACGCAGTATTTT
clone size: few; J gene: TRBJ1-1; D gene: -; V gene: TRBV6-4; CDR3 protein: CAQRYEGTFF; CDR3 DNA: TGTGCCCAGCGGTACGAGGGCACTTTCTTT
clone size: -; J gene: TRBJ2-7; D gene: TRBD2; V gene: TRBV7-9; CDR3 protein: CASSYVPSGSFYEQYF; CDR3 DNA: TGTGCCAGCAGCTATGTCCCTAGCGGGTCCTTCTACGAGCAGTACTTC
clone size: -; J gene: TRBJ2-5; D gene: TRBD2; V gene: TRBV6-1; CDR3 protein: CASSEKAGGGETQYF; CDR3 DNA: TGTGCCAGCAGTGAAAAAGCGGGAGGGGGGGAGACCCAGTACTTC
clone size: -; J gene: TRBJ2-3; D gene: -; V gene: TRBV4-2; CDR3 protein: CASSQEMPTPLYF; CDR3 DNA: TGTGCCAGCAGCCAAGAAATGCCCACCCCGCTGTATTTT
clone size: -; J gene: TRBJ2-7; D gene: TRBD1; V gene: TRBV27; CDR3 protein: CASSNRDRPYEQYF; CDR3 DNA: TGTGCCAGCAGCAACCGGGACAGGCCTTACGAGCAGTACTTC
clone size: large; J gene: TRBJ2-7; D gene: -; V gene: TRBV29-1; CDR3 protein: CSVVKDGAYEQYF; CDR3 DNA: TGCAGCGTTGTGAAGGACGGGGCCTACGAGCAGTACTTC
clone size: -; J gene: TRBJ1-5; D gene: -; V gene: TRBV6-1; CDR3 protein: CASSELGGNQPQHF; CDR3 DNA: TGTGCCAGCAGTGAACTAGGCGGCAATCAGCCCCAGCATTTT
clone size: few; J gene: TRBJ1-5; D gene: TRBD1; V gene: TRBV28; CDR3 protein: CASSLGQGFRQPQHF; CDR3 DNA: TGTGCCAGCAGTTTAGGACAGGGTTTCAGGCAGCCCCAGCATTTT
clone size: -; J gene: TRBJ2-4; D gene: TRBD1; V gene: TRBV4-3; CDR3 protein: CASSQLTGGAGNIQYF; CDR3 DNA: TGCGCCAGCAGCCAACTAACAGGGGGCGCGGGAAACATTCAGTACTTC
clone size: once; J gene: TRBJ1-5; D gene: -; V gene: TRBV28; CDR3 protein: CASSLAGSQPQHF; CDR3 DNA: TGTGCCAGCAGTTTAGCGGGAAGTCAGCCCCAGCATTTT
clone size: -; J gene: TRBJ2-1; D gene: -; V gene: TRBV29-1; CDR3 protein: CSVETASYNEQFF; CDR3 DNA: TGCAGCGTTGAGACAGCGAGCTACAATGAGCAGTTCTTC
clone size: -; J gene: TRBJ2-1; D gene: -; V gene: TRBV6-4; CDR3 protein: CASSEAGSYNEQFF; CDR3 DNA: TGTGCCAGCAGTGAAGCGGGCTCCTACAATGAGCAGTTCTTC
clone size: -; J gene: TRBJ2-7; D gene: TRBD1; V gene: TRBV18; CDR3 protein: CASSPMGQTSYEQYF; CDR3 DNA: TGTGCCAGCTCACCAATGGGACAGACGAGCTACGAGCAGTACTTC
clone size: -; J gene: TRBJ2-1; D gene: -; V gene: TRBV13; CDR3 protein: CASSLGIGARDEQFF; CDR3 DNA: TGTGCCAGCAGCTTAGGAATTGGCGCGCGGGATGAGCAGTTCTTC
clone size: -; J gene: TRBJ2-5; D gene: TRBD1; V gene: TRBV2; CDR3 protein: CARAWTGARGAQYF; CDR3 DNA: TGTGCCAGGGCCTGGACAGGGGCCAGGGGGGCCCAGTACTTC